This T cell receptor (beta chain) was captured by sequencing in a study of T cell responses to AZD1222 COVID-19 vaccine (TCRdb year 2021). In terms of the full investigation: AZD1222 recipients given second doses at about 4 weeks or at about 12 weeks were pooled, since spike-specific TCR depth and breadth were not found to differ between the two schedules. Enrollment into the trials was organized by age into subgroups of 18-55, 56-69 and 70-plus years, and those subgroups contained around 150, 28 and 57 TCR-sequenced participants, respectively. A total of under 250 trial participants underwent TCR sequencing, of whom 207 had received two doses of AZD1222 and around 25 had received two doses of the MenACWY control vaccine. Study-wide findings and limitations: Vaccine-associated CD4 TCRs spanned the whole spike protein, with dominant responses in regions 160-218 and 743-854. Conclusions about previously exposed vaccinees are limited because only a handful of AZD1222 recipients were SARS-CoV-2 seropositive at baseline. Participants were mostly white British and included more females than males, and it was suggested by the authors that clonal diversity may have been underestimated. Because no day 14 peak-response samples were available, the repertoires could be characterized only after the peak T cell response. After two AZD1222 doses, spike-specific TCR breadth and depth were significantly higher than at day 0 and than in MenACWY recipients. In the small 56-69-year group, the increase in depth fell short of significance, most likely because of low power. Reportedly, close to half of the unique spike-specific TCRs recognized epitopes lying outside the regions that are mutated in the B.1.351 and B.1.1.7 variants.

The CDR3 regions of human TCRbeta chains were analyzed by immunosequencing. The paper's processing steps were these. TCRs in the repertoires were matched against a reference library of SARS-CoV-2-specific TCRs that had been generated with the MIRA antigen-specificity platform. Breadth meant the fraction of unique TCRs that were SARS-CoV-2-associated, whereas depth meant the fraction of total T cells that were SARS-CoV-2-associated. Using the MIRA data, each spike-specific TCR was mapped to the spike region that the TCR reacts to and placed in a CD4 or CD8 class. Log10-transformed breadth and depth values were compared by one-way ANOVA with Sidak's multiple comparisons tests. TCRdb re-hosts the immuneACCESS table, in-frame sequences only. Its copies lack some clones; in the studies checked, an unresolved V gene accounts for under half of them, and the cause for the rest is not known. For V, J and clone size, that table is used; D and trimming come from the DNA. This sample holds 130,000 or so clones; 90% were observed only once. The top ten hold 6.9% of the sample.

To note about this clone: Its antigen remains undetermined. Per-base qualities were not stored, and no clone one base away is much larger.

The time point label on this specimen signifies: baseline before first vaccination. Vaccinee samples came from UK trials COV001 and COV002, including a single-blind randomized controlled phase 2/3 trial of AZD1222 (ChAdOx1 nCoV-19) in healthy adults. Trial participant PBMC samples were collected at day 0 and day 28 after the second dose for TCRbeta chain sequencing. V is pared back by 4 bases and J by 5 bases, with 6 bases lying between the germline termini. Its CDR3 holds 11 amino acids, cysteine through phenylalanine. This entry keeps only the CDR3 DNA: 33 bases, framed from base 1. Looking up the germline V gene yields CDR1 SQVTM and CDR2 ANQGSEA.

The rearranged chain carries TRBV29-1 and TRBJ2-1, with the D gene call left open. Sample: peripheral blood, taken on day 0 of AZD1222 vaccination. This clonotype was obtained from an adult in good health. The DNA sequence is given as TGCAGCGTTGCTCGGGACAATGAGCAGTTCTTC. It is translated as CSVARDNEQFF.